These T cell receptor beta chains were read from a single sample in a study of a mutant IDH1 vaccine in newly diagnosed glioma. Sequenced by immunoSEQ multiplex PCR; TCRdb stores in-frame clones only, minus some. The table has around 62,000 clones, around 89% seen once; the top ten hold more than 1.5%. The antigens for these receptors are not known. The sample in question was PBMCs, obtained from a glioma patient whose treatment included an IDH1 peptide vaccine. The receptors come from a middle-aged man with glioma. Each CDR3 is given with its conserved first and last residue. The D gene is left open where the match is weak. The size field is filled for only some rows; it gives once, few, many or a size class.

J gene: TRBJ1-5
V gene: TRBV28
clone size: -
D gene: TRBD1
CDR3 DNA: TGTGCCAGCAGTTCGACAGGGTACAATCAGCCCCAGCATTTT
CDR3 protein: CASSSTGYNQPQHF

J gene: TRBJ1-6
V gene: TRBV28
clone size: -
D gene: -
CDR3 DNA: TGTGCCAGCAGCACCCGGACAGTTGGGGCCACCGATAATTCACCCCTCCACTTT
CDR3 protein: CASSTRTVGATDNSPLHF

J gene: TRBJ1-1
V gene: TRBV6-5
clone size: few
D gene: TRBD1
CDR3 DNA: TGTGCCAGCAGTTACTCTCCCAGGGGGGTTGGTGAAGCTTTCTTT
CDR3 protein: CASSYSPRGVGEAFF

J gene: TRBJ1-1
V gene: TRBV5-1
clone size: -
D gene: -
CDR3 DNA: TGCGCCAGCAGCTTGGAAGGGTCTCCGAACACTGAAGCTTTCTTT
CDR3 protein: CASSLEGSPNTEAFF

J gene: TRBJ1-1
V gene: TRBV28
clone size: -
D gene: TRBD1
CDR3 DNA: TGTGCCAGCAGCTACCCAGCAGGGACAGGGCTGAACACTGAAGCTTTCTTT
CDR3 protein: CASSYPAGTGLNTEAFF

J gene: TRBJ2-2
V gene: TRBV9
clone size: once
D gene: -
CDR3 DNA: TGTGCCAGCAGCGTAGTTTATGGGGACTGGGCGAACACCGGGGAGCTGTTTTTT
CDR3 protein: CASSVVYGDWANTGELFF

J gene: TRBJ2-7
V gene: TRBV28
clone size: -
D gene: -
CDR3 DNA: TGTGCCAGCAGTCAGGCAGCTGTTGGGCCCAGCTCCTACGAGCAGTACTTC
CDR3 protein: CASSQAAVGPSSYEQYF

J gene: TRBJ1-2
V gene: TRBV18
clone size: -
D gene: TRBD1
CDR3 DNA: TGTGCCAGCTCACTCCGGACAGGGGGCGCCGAAGTTGGCTACACCTTC
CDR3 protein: CASSLRTGGAEVGYTF

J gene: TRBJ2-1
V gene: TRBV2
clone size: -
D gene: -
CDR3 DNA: TGTGCCAGCAGTCGGGAGTCCTGGGACAATGAGCAGTTCTTC
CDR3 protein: CASSRESWDNEQFF

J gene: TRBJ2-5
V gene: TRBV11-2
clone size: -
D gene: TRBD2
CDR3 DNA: TGTGCCAGCAGCTTAGACGGGACTAGTCGGGAGACCCAGTACTTC
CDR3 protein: CASSLDGTSRETQYF

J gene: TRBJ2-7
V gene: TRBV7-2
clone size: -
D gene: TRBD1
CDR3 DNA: TGTGCCAGCAGCTGGACGACAGGGGGCGCCGAGCAGTACTTC
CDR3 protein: CASSWTTGGAEQYF

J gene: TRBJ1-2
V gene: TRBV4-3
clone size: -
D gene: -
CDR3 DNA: TGCGCCAGCAGCAGGGGACTTTCTAACCTCCTCTCCGGCTACACCTTC
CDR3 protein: CASSRGLSNLLSGYTF

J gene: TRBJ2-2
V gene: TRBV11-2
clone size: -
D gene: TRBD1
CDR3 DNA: TGTGCCAGCAGCTTGCAGGGGGCTGGCACCGGGGAGCTGTTTTTT
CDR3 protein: CASSLQGAGTGELFF

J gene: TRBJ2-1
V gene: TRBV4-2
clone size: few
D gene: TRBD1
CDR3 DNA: TGTGCCAGCAGCCAAGAACCCAGCCAGGGGGCGAAAAATGAGCAGTTCTTC
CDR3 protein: CASSQEPSQGAKNEQFF

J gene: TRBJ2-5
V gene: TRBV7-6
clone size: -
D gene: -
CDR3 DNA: TGTGCCAGCAGCCCGCGAGCCAGGGGAGGGGGATCCAAGACCCAGTACTTC
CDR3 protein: CASSPRARGGGSKTQYF

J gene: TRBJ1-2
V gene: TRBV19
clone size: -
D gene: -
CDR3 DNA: TGTGCCAGTAGTATAGATTTGACGAGAAGTATTGAAGGCTACACCTTC
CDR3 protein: CASSIDLTRSIEGYTF

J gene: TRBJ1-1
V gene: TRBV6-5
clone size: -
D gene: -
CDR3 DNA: TGTGCCAGCAGCAATGGGCGGAAGAACACTGAAGCTTTCTTT
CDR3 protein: CASSNGRKNTEAFF

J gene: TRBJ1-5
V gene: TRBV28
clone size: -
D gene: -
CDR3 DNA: TGTGCCAGCAGTCCGGGAGGGGTATGGCAGCCCCAGCATTTT
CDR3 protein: CASSPGGVWQPQHF